This TCR beta chain was recovered during a study of HIV-infected children after antiretroviral therapy interruption. This sample's treatment: PENTA 11 planned treatment interruption arm or continuous ART arm. There are many counts of this clonotype. A 3' RACE protocol on RNA, with unique molecular identifiers, produced the TCR library. MiXCR, applied by TCRdb to the 3' RACE reads, yields one record per CDR3 protein. Of about 89,000 distinct CDR3 sequences in the sample, 6.9% were seen once. This clonotype was sampled from a pool of human donors with HIV. The input for sequencing was CD45RA+ CD4+ T cells from PBMCs, pooled from several time points, taken from a donor given antiretroviral therapy, either interrupted or continuous. Noted subset: naive CD4+ CD45RA+ CD45RO- T cells.

The CDR3 region has the DNA TGCAGTGCTAGAGTATGGGGAGAATACAATGAGCAGTTCTTC. Its protein product is CSARVWGEYNEQFF. The chain employs TRBV20-1 and TRBJ2-1; D is possibly TRBD2 (5 bases). CDR3 length: 14 amino acids. The V end lost 1 base, the J end lost 4 bases, and 11 bases lay between the germline ends. Germline V lookup: CDR1 DFQATT, CDR2 SNEGSKA (reference sequence).